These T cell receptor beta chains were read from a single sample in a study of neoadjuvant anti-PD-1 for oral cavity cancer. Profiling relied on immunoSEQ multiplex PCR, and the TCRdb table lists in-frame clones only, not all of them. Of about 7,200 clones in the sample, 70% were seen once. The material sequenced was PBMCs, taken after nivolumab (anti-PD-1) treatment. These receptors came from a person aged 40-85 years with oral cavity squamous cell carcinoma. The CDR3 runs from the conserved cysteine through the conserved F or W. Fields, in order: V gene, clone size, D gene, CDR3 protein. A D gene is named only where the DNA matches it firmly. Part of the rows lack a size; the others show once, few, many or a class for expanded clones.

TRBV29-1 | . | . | CSVAQDGWEQYF
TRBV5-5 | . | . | CASSFTASNYGYTF
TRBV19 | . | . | CASSINRRNTEAFF
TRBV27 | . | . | CASSLDRLSSPLHF
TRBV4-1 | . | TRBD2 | CASSQEGLAGFEQYF
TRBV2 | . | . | CASGLGSLATEAFF
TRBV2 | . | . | CASKPSSGRNQPQHF
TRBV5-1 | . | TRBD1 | CASSPRQGGAFF
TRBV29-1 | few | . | CTVSRAGTGELFF
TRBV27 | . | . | CASSLGTVMYNSPLHF
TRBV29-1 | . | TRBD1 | CSVVHRGLNEQYF
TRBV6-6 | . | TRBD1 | CASSRGQGSTEAFF
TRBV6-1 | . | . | CASSETLATNEKLFF
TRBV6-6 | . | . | CASSYSGGRNEKLFF
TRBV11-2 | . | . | CASSLAGGAGLVTEAFF
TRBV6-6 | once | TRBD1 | CASSYSTGTYEQYF
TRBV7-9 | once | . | CASSPRTRYEKLFF
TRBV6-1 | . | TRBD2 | CASSLLTSGEFF